Presented here are 18 T cell receptor beta chains from one specimen sequenced in a study of blood T cell repertoires in COVID-19. The protocol was immunoSEQ multiplex PCR, while the TCRdb copy is restricted to in-frame clones and leaves out a portion. The sample has 300,000 to 450,000 clones, roughly 87% seen once. Input material: PBMCs or T cells enriched from blood (not recorded which). These receptors all stem from a woman younger than 45 who had recovered from COVID-19.

V usage is TRBV18 and J usage is TRBJ1-5; 7 nucleotides agree with TRBD1. V gave up 4 bases and J gave up 7 bases; unmatched junction bases: 16. The CDR3 sequence is 17 residues long. Germline values: CDR1 KGHSH, CDR2 LQKENI. CDR3 sequence (DNA): TGTGCCAGCTCACTCCTTCCAGACAGGGCGCGAGGCCAGCCCCAGCATTTT. This sequence encodes CASSLLPDRARGQPQHF.

On this clone: The same CDR3 can be traced to other DNA sequences in this sample. The chain joins TRBV5-1 to TRBJ1-6, with 10 bases identical to TRBD1. The CDR3 is 15 amino acids. Germline V gene sequence: CDR1 SGHRS, CDR2 YFSETQ. With 0 bases clipped from V and 9 bases from J, the junction kept 3 bases outside the gene matches. The CDR3 spells CASSLGQGAGSPLHF. The CDR3 nucleotides read TGCGCCAGCAGCTTGGGACAGGGGGCGGGTTCACCCCTCCACTTT.

V usage is TRBV19 and J usage is TRBJ1-4; D call uncertain. With 2 bases removed from V and 0 bases from J, the gap between germline ends came to 13 bases. The CDR3 length is 17 residues. Germline V lookup: CDR1 LNHDA, CDR2 SQIVND (reference sequence). This chain's CDR3 is CASSILPRLATNEKLFF. The DNA of the CDR3 is TGTGCCAGTAGTATACTCCCGAGGCTTGCAACTAATGAAAAACTGTTTTTT.

The chain links TRBV5-4 to TRBJ2-2; maybe TRBD1 (7 bases). Germline lookup yields CDR1 SGHNT and CDR2 YYREEE (reference sequence). V dropped 0 bases and J dropped 5 bases, with 11 bases sitting between them. The CDR3 loop spans 15 amino acids. In DNA form, the CDR3 reads TGTGCCAGCAGCTTGGGGAGGGGGCAAACCGGGGAGCTGTTTTTT. It is translated as CASSLGRGQTGELFF.

To note about this clone: One end of the junction varies from germline; a read error may be responsible. This rearrangement joins TRBV12-3 or TRBV12-4 to TRBJ1-1, with a tentative D call TRBD1 (5 bases). This CDR3 comprises 11 residues. CDR3 sequence: CASTLDTEAFF. CDR3 nucleotides: TGTGCCAGCACTCTGGACACTGAAGCTTTCTTC.

This rearrangement joins TRBV9 to TRBJ2-3; the D gene is possibly TRBD2 (5 bases). CDR1 is SGDLS, CDR2 YYNGEE, per germline. V was pared by 3 bases and J by 5 bases, with 22 bases between. The length of the CDR3 is 17 residues. CDR3 bases: TGTGCCAGCAGCGCGTTAGGGAGCGGTGCCACGCGAGATACGCAGTATTTT. Its protein product is CASSALGSGATRDTQYF. The full variable domain, rest sourced from reference TRBV9 and TRBJ2-3, is DSGVTQTPKHLITATGQRVTLRCSPRSGDLSVYWYQQSLDQGLQFLIQYYNGEERAKGNILERFSAQQFPDLHSELNLSSLELGDSALYFCASSALGSGATRDTQYFGPGTRLTVL.

This chain uses TRBV13 with TRBJ2-3; D gene uncertain. This CDR3 contains 13 residues. Germline loops: CDR1 PRHDT, CDR2 FYEKMQ (reference sequence). The V end lost 5 bases, the J end lost 3 bases, and 9 bases lay between the germline ends. CDR3 protein: CASSTPRTDTQYF. CDR3 in DNA: TGTGCCAGCAGCACCCCTAGAACAGATACGCAGTATTTT.

The chain is built from TRBV28 and TRBJ2-4; D not resolved. Trimming took off 6 bases at V and 4 bases at J, with 7 bases between the two ends. This CDR3 comprises 12 residues. CDR1 and CDR2 (germline): MDHEN, SYDVKM. The CDR3 spells CASSSYKNIQYF. In DNA form, the CDR3 reads TGTGCCAGCAGCTCCTATAAAAACATTCAGTACTTC.

To note about this clone: Other DNA variants within this sample encode the same CDR3. The V call is TRBV28, the J call TRBJ2-5, with 7 positions matching TRBD1. The CDR3 runs to 13 residues. V shed 7 bases, J shed 4 bases, and the junction held 6 bases outside the gene matches. Germline lookup yields CDR1 MDHEN and CDR2 SYDVKM. In nucleotides, the CDR3 is TGTGCCAGCAAGGCAGGGGGAAGAGAGACCCAGTACTTC. Its translation: CASKAGGRETQYF.

The rearrangement uses TRBV19 and TRBJ2-7, with TRBD1 identical over 8 bases. The CDR3 loop spans 15 amino acids. The V gene's germline CDR1 is LNHDA and CDR2 SQIVND (reference sequence). The J segment lost 6 bases and the V segment lost 5 bases, leaving 12 bases of the junction unmatched. CDR3 sequence: CASSPSSQGASEQYF. CDR3 nucleotide sequence: TGTGCCAGTAGTCCCAGTAGTCAGGGGGCAAGCGAGCAGTACTTC.

CDR3 nucleotides: TGTGCCAGCAGTGGTATAGGCGGGGGGCGTCAGCCCCAGCATTTT. It encodes CASSGIGGGRQPQHF. V and J are TRBV2 and TRBJ1-5, with D possibly matching TRBD1 (6 bases). Germline V gene lookup returns CDR1 SNHLY and CDR2 FYNNEI. Trimming removed 4 bases at V and 6 bases at J, with 16 bases between. This CDR3 is 15 amino acids long. The entire variable domain, with the rest obtained from reference TRBV2 and TRBJ1-5, is as follows: EPEVTQTPSHQVTQMGQEVILRCVPISNHLYFYWYRQILGQKVEFLVSFYNNEISEKSEIFDDQFSVERPDGSNFTLKIRSTKLEDSAMYFCASSGIGGGRQPQHFGDGTRLSIL.

This clone was counted a single time. The chain combines TRBV7-9 with TRBJ2-3; 7 bases match TRBD2. The length of the CDR3 is 15 residues. The ends lost 3 bases at V and 2 bases at J; junction bases unmatched: 5. In germline, CDR1 is SEHNR, CDR2 FQNEAQ (reference sequence). CDR3 nucleotide sequence: TGTGCCAGCAGCTTCGGAGCGGGGCCCACAGATACGCAGTATTTT. Translated, it gives CASSFGAGPTDTQYF.

The chain carries TRBV6-5 and TRBJ1-2; tentative D call: TRBD1 (5 bases). Trimming removed 2 bases from V and 6 bases from J, with 13 bases in between. Germline V gene lookup returns CDR1 MNHEY and CDR2 SVGAGI. The CDR3 spans 14 residues. DNA of the CDR3: TGTGCCAGCAGTTACGTAGCAGGGACTAATGGCTACACCTTC. Amino acids: CASSYVAGTNGYTF.

The chain employs TRBV5-1 and TRBJ1-1; the match to TRBD1 covers 8 bases. Per germline, CDR1 SGHRS and CDR2 YFSETQ. After removal of 4 bases from V and 0 bases from J, the junction contained 2 bases not matched to a gene. This CDR3 has 14 residues. CDR3 sequence reads: CASSGGQVNTEAFF. In DNA form, the CDR3 reads TGCGCCAGCAGCGGGGGACAGGTGAACACTGAAGCTTTCTTT.

The V gene is TRBV23-1, the J gene TRBJ1-1; D is uncertain. TRBV23-1 is filed as an ORF, its function uncertain. Trimming took 0 bases from V and 3 from J, leaving 23 bases between them. This CDR3 has 19 amino acids. The CDR3 nucleotides are TGCGCCAGCAGTCAATCTTCGGCGGCAGCTCGAAGGAAAGACACTGAAGCTTTCTTT. It codes for CASSQSSAAARRKDTEAFF.

This clone was counted only a few times. The chain recombines TRBV28 with TRBJ1-2; D is perhaps TRBD1 (6 bases). Deletions cut 5 bases from V and 8 bases from J, with 15 bases between. The germline V gene has CDR1 MDHEN and CDR2 SYDVKM. This CDR3 comprises 13 residues. CDR3 region: CASSPQGGHGYTF. CDR3 DNA sequence: TGTGCCAGCAGTCCGCAAGGGGGTCACGGCTACACCTTC.

This chain connects TRBV6-6 to TRBJ2-7; TRBD1 aligns across 7 bases. CDR3 length: 14 amino acids. Per the germline V gene, CDR1 is MNHNY and CDR2 is SVGAGI (reference sequence). V was pared by 7 bases and J by 7 bases, with 13 bases of the junction left unmatched. The CDR3 DNA reads TGTGCCAGCAACGCCGGGACAGAGGGCCAAGAGCAGTACTTC. Translation gives CASNAGTEGQEQYF.

The rearrangement uses TRBV4-3 and TRBJ2-3, with 10 positions matching TRBD1. The CDR3 contains 15 residues. Unmatched junction bases numbered 8, after V lost 8 bases and J lost 3 bases. The germline V gene encodes CDR1 LGHNA and CDR2 YSLEER. The CDR3 reads CASGTGARGTDTQYF. The CDR3 nucleotides are TGCGCCAGCGGGACAGGGGCACGGGGGACAGATACGCAGTATTTT.